The rows below give T cell receptor beta chains drawn from one sample of a study of a mutant IDH1 vaccine in newly diagnosed glioma. The repertoire was sequenced with immunoSEQ multiplex PCR; TCRdb's copy has only in-frame clones and lacks some. The sample lists over 30,000 clones, just under 85% occurring once. Antigens of these TCRs are unknown. Sequenced here: PBMCs, sampled from a glioma patient whose treatment included an IDH1 peptide vaccine. The origin of the receptors is a man aged 25-45 years with glioma. Both conserved end residues are part of each CDR3. The D gene is left open where the match is weak. Expanded clones get a size class; other rows say once, few or many, or leave the size out.

v_gene: TRBV30; d_gene: TRBD2; j_gene: TRBJ2-7; abundance: .; CDR3aa: CAWTSGSGYEQYF; CDR3nt: TGTGCCTGGACTAGCGGGAGTGGCTACGAGCAGTACTTC
v_gene: TRBV5-1; d_gene: .; j_gene: TRBJ1-2; abundance: .; CDR3aa: CASSWQQGTEGYTF; CDR3nt: TGCGCCAGCAGCTGGCAGCAGGGAACGGAGGGCTACACCTTC
v_gene: TRBV5-4; d_gene: .; j_gene: TRBJ2-7; abundance: .; CDR3aa: CASSSGGSFYEQYF; CDR3nt: TGTGCCAGCAGCTCGGGGGGCAGTTTTTACGAGCAGTACTTC
v_gene: TRBV2; d_gene: .; j_gene: TRBJ1-5; abundance: .; CDR3aa: CASEELGSNQPQHF; CDR3nt: TGTGCCAGCGAGGAGTTGGGTAGCAATCAGCCCCAGCATTTT
v_gene: TRBV25-1; d_gene: TRBD1; j_gene: TRBJ2-2; abundance: .; CDR3aa: CASSEDRDTGELFF; CDR3nt: TGTGCCAGCAGTGAAGACAGGGACACCGGGGAGCTGTTTTTT
v_gene: TRBV5-5; d_gene: TRBD2; j_gene: TRBJ2-2; abundance: .; CDR3aa: CASSAGLADTGELFF; CDR3nt: TGTGCCAGCAGCGCGGGACTAGCGGACACCGGGGAGCTGTTTTTT
v_gene: TRBV18; d_gene: .; j_gene: TRBJ2-7; abundance: .; CDR3aa: CASSPNNYEQYF; CDR3nt: TGTGCCAGCTCACCGAACAACTACGAGCAGTACTTC
v_gene: TRBV12-5; d_gene: .; j_gene: TRBJ2-5; abundance: .; CDR3aa: CASGPDGLRGQETQYF; CDR3nt: TGTGCTAGTGGACCTGATGGGTTGCGGGGCCAAGAGACCCAGTACTTC
v_gene: TRBV4-2; d_gene: TRBD2; j_gene: TRBJ2-1; abundance: .; CDR3aa: CASSQKLAGGPNEQFF; CDR3nt: TGTGCCAGCAGCCAGAAACTAGCGGGAGGGCCTAATGAGCAGTTCTTC
v_gene: TRBV19; d_gene: .; j_gene: TRBJ1-1; abundance: few; CDR3aa: CASSRSKNTEAFF; CDR3nt: TGTGCCAGTAGTAGGAGTAAGAACACTGAAGCTTTCTTT
v_gene: TRBV10-3; d_gene: .; j_gene: TRBJ2-3; abundance: .; CDR3aa: CAIGRGAGTQYF; CDR3nt: TGTGCCATCGGGAGAGGGGCGGGTACGCAGTATTTT
v_gene: TRBV5-1; d_gene: TRBD1; j_gene: TRBJ2-1; abundance: .; CDR3aa: CASSARTGVYNEQFF; CDR3nt: TGCGCCAGCAGCGCAAGGACAGGAGTCTACAATGAGCAGTTCTTC
v_gene: TRBV6-5; d_gene: .; j_gene: TRBJ1-4; abundance: .; CDR3aa: CASSYSTGGTNEKLFF; CDR3nt: TGTGCCAGCAGTTACTCGACCGGGGGTACTAATGAAAAACTGTTTTTT
v_gene: TRBV29-1; d_gene: .; j_gene: TRBJ1-4; abundance: .; CDR3aa: CSAGGTRGEKLFF; CDR3nt: TGCAGCGCGGGGGGGACACGAGGAGAAAAACTGTTTTTT
v_gene: TRBV5-6; d_gene: .; j_gene: TRBJ2-7; abundance: .; CDR3aa: CASSSTGPEQYF; CDR3nt: TGTGCCAGCAGCTCTACAGGGCCCGAGCAGTACTTC
v_gene: TRBV7-3; d_gene: .; j_gene: TRBJ2-2; abundance: .; CDR3aa: CASINTSIGRNRDKTGELFF; CDR3nt: TGTGCCAGCATCAACACGTCTATTGGTCGCAACAGGGATAAGACCGGGGAGCTGTTTTTT
v_gene: TRBV25-1; d_gene: .; j_gene: TRBJ1-2; abundance: .; CDR3aa: CASSGRAGGYTF; CDR3nt: TGTGCCAGCAGTGGTCGGGCGGGCGGCTACACCTTC
v_gene: TRBV28; d_gene: .; j_gene: TRBJ1-5; abundance: .; CDR3aa: CASSFGRGSGQPQHF; CDR3nt: TGTGCCAGCAGTTTTGGGAGGGGATCAGGTCAGCCCCAGCATTTT
v_gene: TRBV29-1; d_gene: .; j_gene: TRBJ2-7; abundance: .; CDR3aa: CSVKQGNRDEQYF; CDR3nt: TGCAGCGTTAAGCAGGGGAATCGCGACGAGCAGTACTTC
v_gene: TRBV28; d_gene: .; j_gene: TRBJ1-2; abundance: .; CDR3aa: CASSKGGNYGYTF; CDR3nt: TGTGCCAGCAGTAAGGGGGGGAACTATGGCTACACCTTC
v_gene: TRBV5-1; d_gene: .; j_gene: TRBJ1-1; abundance: .; CDR3aa: CASSWAWDGEAFF; CDR3nt: TGCGCCAGCAGCTGGGCGTGGGACGGTGAAGCTTTCTTT
v_gene: TRBV30; d_gene: .; j_gene: TRBJ1-1; abundance: few; CDR3aa: CAADLYHTEAFF; CDR3nt: TGTGCCGCCGACCTCTATCACACTGAAGCTTTCTTT
v_gene: TRBV2; d_gene: .; j_gene: TRBJ1-5; abundance: few; CDR3aa: CASSEQAASNQPQHF; CDR3nt: TGTGCCAGCAGTGAACAGGCCGCGAGCAATCAGCCCCAGCATTTT
v_gene: TRBV29-1; d_gene: TRBD1; j_gene: TRBJ1-1; abundance: .; CDR3aa: CSVKKTPGQGGDTEAFF; CDR3nt: TGCAGCGTGAAAAAAACTCCGGGACAGGGAGGAGACACTGAAGCTTTCTTT
v_gene: TRBV5-1; d_gene: TRBD1; j_gene: TRBJ1-1; abundance: .; CDR3aa: CASSSSPGTGNTEAFF; CDR3nt: TGCGCCAGCAGCTCCAGTCCCGGGACAGGGAACACTGAAGCTTTCTTT
v_gene: TRBV7-2; d_gene: .; j_gene: TRBJ2-5; abundance: .; CDR3aa: CASSPQEETQYF; CDR3nt: TGTGCCAGCAGCCCCCAGGAAGAGACCCAGTACTTC
v_gene: TRBV7-2; d_gene: .; j_gene: TRBJ1-2; abundance: once; CDR3aa: CASSPRPETYGYTF; CDR3nt: TGTGCCAGCAGTCCCAGACCAGAAACTTATGGCTACACCTTC
v_gene: TRBV11-1; d_gene: TRBD1; j_gene: TRBJ2-7; abundance: .; CDR3aa: CASSLVFSDRDHEQYF; CDR3nt: TGTGCCAGCAGCTTAGTTTTCTCGGACAGGGACCACGAGCAGTACTTC
v_gene: TRBV2; d_gene: TRBD1; j_gene: TRBJ1-6; abundance: .; CDR3aa: CASSQRRTGNNSPLHF; CDR3nt: TGTGCCAGCAGCCAAAGACGGACAGGGAATAATTCACCCCTCCACTTT
v_gene: TRBV5-1; d_gene: .; j_gene: TRBJ2-1; abundance: .; CDR3aa: CASSPAAANNEQFF; CDR3nt: TGCGCCAGCAGCCCGGCGGCAGCCAACAATGAGCAGTTCTTC
v_gene: TRBV30; d_gene: TRBD1; j_gene: TRBJ2-7; abundance: .; CDR3aa: CAWSRRGPYEQYF; CDR3nt: TGTGCCTGGAGTCGAAGGGGGCCCTACGAGCAGTACTTC
v_gene: TRBV9; d_gene: .; j_gene: TRBJ1-1; abundance: .; CDR3aa: CASSLDLVNTEAFF; CDR3nt: TGTGCCAGCAGCTTGGACCTAGTCAACACTGAAGCTTTCTTT
v_gene: TRBV6-6; d_gene: .; j_gene: TRBJ2-2; abundance: .; CDR3aa: CASSFGLTNTGELFF; CDR3nt: TGTGCCAGCAGTTTCGGACTGACGAACACCGGGGAGCTGTTTTTT
v_gene: TRBV2; d_gene: .; j_gene: TRBJ1-2; abundance: .; CDR3aa: CASSSYRDKGGYTF; CDR3nt: TGTGCCAGCAGTTCTTACAGGGATAAAGGCGGCTACACCTTC
v_gene: TRBV6-5; d_gene: .; j_gene: TRBJ2-3; abundance: once; CDR3aa: CASSPQGTDTQYF; CDR3nt: TGTGCCAGCAGCCCGCAGGGGACAGATACGCAGTATTTT
v_gene: TRBV29-1; d_gene: TRBD1; j_gene: TRBJ1-1; abundance: .; CDR3aa: CSVEGQVGAFF; CDR3nt: TGCAGCGTTGAGGGACAGGTTGGAGCTTTCTTT
v_gene: TRBV9; d_gene: TRBD1; j_gene: TRBJ2-5; abundance: .; CDR3aa: CASSVGLMGQGLEETQYF; CDR3nt: TGTGCCAGCAGCGTAGGTTTGATGGGACAGGGGCTCGAGGAGACCCAGTACTTC
v_gene: TRBV2; d_gene: .; j_gene: TRBJ2-5; abundance: .; CDR3aa: CASSEARTEETQYF; CDR3nt: TGTGCCAGCAGTGAAGCGCGGACAGAAGAGACCCAGTACTTC
v_gene: TRBV7-2; d_gene: TRBD1; j_gene: TRBJ2-5; abundance: .; CDR3aa: CASSADREQETQYF; CDR3nt: TGTGCCAGCAGCGCTGACAGGGAACAAGAGACCCAGTACTTC
v_gene: TRBV30; d_gene: .; j_gene: TRBJ1-4; abundance: few; CDR3aa: CAWSGDTNEKLFF; CDR3nt: TGTGCCTGGAGTGGAGATACTAATGAAAAACTGTTTTTT
v_gene: TRBV5-1; d_gene: .; j_gene: TRBJ2-7; abundance: .; CDR3aa: CASSSQGSQYF; CDR3nt: TGCGCCAGCAGCTCACAGGGTTCGCAGTACTTC
v_gene: TRBV20-1; d_gene: .; j_gene: TRBJ2-5; abundance: .; CDR3aa: CSAAGGETQYF; CDR3nt: TGCAGTGCCGCTGGGGGGGAGACCCAGTACTTC
v_gene: TRBV7-9; d_gene: .; j_gene: TRBJ2-1; abundance: once; CDR3aa: CASSQIPGRDTNLKNEQFF; CDR3nt: TGTGCCAGCAGCCAAATCCCGGGGCGGGACACTAATCTGAAAAATGAGCAGTTCTTC
v_gene: TRBV2; d_gene: .; j_gene: TRBJ1-5; abundance: few; CDR3aa: CASSEADYSNQPQHF; CDR3nt: TGTGCCAGCAGTGAAGCAGACTATAGCAATCAGCCCCAGCATTTT
v_gene: TRBV19; d_gene: TRBD2; j_gene: TRBJ2-1; abundance: .; CDR3aa: CASSIGGRAFNEQFF; CDR3nt: TGTGCCAGTAGTATAGGCGGGAGGGCCTTCAATGAGCAGTTCTTC
v_gene: TRBV29-1; d_gene: .; j_gene: TRBJ1-5; abundance: .; CDR3aa: CSASDGVLGNQPQHF; CDR3nt: TGCAGCGCAAGCGATGGGGTCTTGGGCAATCAGCCCCAGCATTTT
v_gene: TRBV9; d_gene: .; j_gene: TRBJ2-1; abundance: .; CDR3aa: CASSVYQGSYNEQFF; CDR3nt: TGTGCCAGCAGCGTATATCAGGGCTCCTACAATGAGCAGTTCTTC
v_gene: TRBV23-1; d_gene: .; j_gene: TRBJ1-5; abundance: .; CDR3aa: CATPGRLDIYSNQPQHF; CDR3nt: TGCGCCACACCCGGAAGACTAGACATATATAGCAATCAGCCCCAGCATTTT
v_gene: TRBV28; d_gene: TRBD2; j_gene: TRBJ2-5; abundance: .; CDR3aa: CASSPGGGYSIQETQYF; CDR3nt: TGTGCCAGCAGTCCCGGCGGGGGGTATTCAATACAAGAGACCCAGTACTTC
v_gene: TRBV30; d_gene: TRBD1; j_gene: TRBJ2-5; abundance: once; CDR3aa: CAWRGTVQYF; CDR3nt: TGTGCCTGGAGGGGGACAGTCCAGTACTTC
v_gene: TRBV29-1; d_gene: TRBD1; j_gene: TRBJ1-5; abundance: .; CDR3aa: CSARTGDFDQPQHF; CDR3nt: TGCAGCGCCCGGACAGGGGATTTCGATCAGCCCCAGCATTTT
v_gene: TRBV4-3; d_gene: TRBD1; j_gene: TRBJ2-5; abundance: .; CDR3aa: CASSQDRDRGETQYF; CDR3nt: TGCGCCAGCAGCCAAGATAGGGACAGGGGAGAGACCCAGTACTTC
v_gene: TRBV5-1; d_gene: .; j_gene: TRBJ2-7; abundance: .; CDR3aa: CASSLPAGQSSYEQYF; CDR3nt: TGCGCCAGCAGCTTGCCGGCCGGGCAGAGCTCCTACGAGCAGTACTTC
v_gene: TRBV10-3; d_gene: .; j_gene: TRBJ1-1; abundance: once; CDR3aa: CAISESGGGDLGDTEAFF; CDR3nt: TGTGCCATCAGTGAGTCAGGAGGGGGGGACCTCGGTGACACTGAAGCTTTCTTT
v_gene: TRBV7-9; d_gene: .; j_gene: TRBJ2-1; abundance: .; CDR3aa: CASSSVSYNEQFF; CDR3nt: TGTGCCAGCAGCTCGGTCAGCTACAATGAGCAGTTCTTC